The clone carrying this TCR beta chain was observed many times. Each cDNA got a UMI-containing oligo ligated at its 3' end. An equimolar mix of RC1.1 and RC1.2 primed the beta chain across TRBC1 and TRBC2. Separate processing of TCR alpha and beta chains began at the second PCR. One entry per CDR3 protein, called by TCRdb with MiXCR from the UMI-ligation and nested PCR reads. The top ten hold approximately 14% of the sample, which has tens of thousands of distinct CDR3 sequences, 7.3% seen once. From germline, CDR1 is DFQATT and CDR2 SNEGSKA (reference sequence). CDR3 length: 16 amino acids. The J segment lost 1 base and the V segment lost 0 bases, leaving 5 bases of the junction unmatched. Known numbers of the T cell clone KT2 were added to PBMC. A range of KT2-to-PBMC ratios was made using fixed PBMC numbers. The sample belongs to a study of quantifying T cell responses using KT2 cells. Study information: cDNA was made from DNase-treated RNA using alpha and beta constant primers. The T4 ligation step was estimated to exceed 9% efficiency under optimum conditions.

The chain links TRBV20-1 to TRBJ2-2; 7 bases are shared with TRBD2. The sample taken for sequencing was PBMCs spiked with cells of the T cell clone KT2. This receptor was obtained from a human donor. Here the CDR3 DNA reads TGCAGTGCTAGAGATCCGTGGGGGGGGAACACCGGGGAGCTGTTTTTT. Its protein product is CSARDPWGGNTGELFF.